This is a list of T cell receptor beta chains from one sample in a study of T cells after yellow fever vaccination. MiXCR was run by TCRdb on the 5' RACE reads, yielding one entry per CDR3 protein. This sample has 200,000 to 300,000 distinct CDR3 sequences; around 3.5% occur once, and the top ten carry over 15%. The material sequenced was PBMCs, taken 15 days after the yellow fever booster vaccination. The receptors shown here come from a man younger than 35 who received the YFV17D yellow fever vaccine. Both conserved end residues are part of each CDR3. D genes are given only for firm matches. Clone size appears in some rows only: once, few, many, or a class for an expanded clone.

CASSFEDGYTEAFF	TGCGCCAGCAGCTTCGAAGACGGGTACACTGAAGCTTTCTTT	many	-	TRBV5-1	TRBJ1-1
CSAYAQSGAERAPLHF	TGCAGTGCATACGCCCAGAGTGGGGCCGAGAGGGCACCCCTCCACTTT	many	-	TRBV20-1	TRBJ1-6
CASSRQGRSYNSPLHF	TGTGCCAGCAGCCGACAGGGCCGCTCCTATAATTCACCCCTCCACTTT	many	TRBD1	TRBV9	TRBJ1-6
CASSELSHTGSGANVLTF	TGTGCCAGCAGTGAATTGTCCCACACGGGGTCAGGGGCCAACGTCCTGACTTTC	-	-	TRBV25-1	TRBJ2-6
CSARGVAKNIQYF	TGCAGTGCTAGAGGGGTTGCCAAAAACATTCAGTACTTC	once	-	TRBV20-1	TRBJ2-4
CASSEDGVGDGYTF	TGCGCCAGCAGCGAAGACGGAGTGGGGGATGGCTACACCTTC	many	-	TRBV5-1	TRBJ1-2
CASSFDRGDTEAFF	TGCGCCAGCAGCTTTGACAGGGGCGACACTGAAGCTTTCTTT	many	TRBD1	TRBV5-1	TRBJ1-1
CASSGAGQEPDTQYF	TGTGCCAGCAGCGGCGCGGGACAGGAGCCAGATACGCAGTATTTT	-	TRBD1	TRBV13	TRBJ2-3
CASSLEEDTIYF	TGTGCCAGCAGCTTAGAGGAGGACACCATATATTTT	many	-	TRBV13	TRBJ1-3
CASSQDMAGLIVEQYF	TGTGCCAGCAGCCAAGATATGGCGGGGCTCATAGTCGAGCAGTACTTC	many	-	TRBV3-2	TRBJ2-7
CASIPLEGSSYNSPLHF	TGTGCCAGCATCCCCCTCGAGGGGAGCTCCTATAATTCACCCCTCCACTTT	many	-	TRBV7-9	TRBJ1-6
CATGWMSNEQFF	TGTGCCACGGGGTGGATGAGCAATGAGCAGTTCTTC	many	-	TRBV24-1	TRBJ2-1
CASSREETYNSPLHF	TGTGCCAGCAGTCGCGAGGAAACCTATAATTCACCCCTCCACTTT	many	-	TRBV6-5	TRBJ1-6
CASSIRGPGANVLTF	TGCGCCAGCAGCATCAGGGGGCCCGGGGCCAACGTCCTGACTTTC	many	TRBD1	TRBV5-1	TRBJ2-6
CSVEATSGGANEQFF	TGCAGCGTTGAAGCAACTAGCGGGGGGGCGAATGAGCAGTTCTTC	many	TRBD2	TRBV29-1	TRBJ2-1
CASSPSVGGVATNEKLFF	TGTGCCAGCTCACCCTCGGTGGGGGGCGTCGCAACTAATGAAAAACTGTTTTTT	many	-	TRBV18	TRBJ1-4
CSARGGASYEQYF	TGCAGTGCTAGAGGGGGGGCCTCCTACGAGCAGTACTTC	many	-	TRBV20-1	TRBJ2-7
CSASRFHTDTQYF	TGCAGTGCTTCGCGGTTCCACACAGATACGCAGTATTTT	many	-	TRBV20-1	TRBJ2-3
CASSSGGVLPYGYTF	TGTGCCAGCAGTTCGGGGGGGGTCTTGCCCTATGGCTACACCTTC	many	-	TRBV12-3/TRBV12-4	TRBJ1-2
CASSLTVPEINEQFF	TGTGCCAGCAGTCTCACAGTCCCGGAGATTAATGAGCAGTTCTTC	many	-	TRBV6-5	TRBJ2-1
CASSRSQGADNQPQHF	TGTGCCAGCAGCCGATCCCAAGGGGCGGACAATCAGCCCCAGCATTTT	many	-	TRBV12-3/TRBV12-4	TRBJ1-5
CAISEGQPSQETQYF	TGTGCCATCAGTGAGGGTCAACCAAGCCAAGAGACCCAGTACTTC	many	-	TRBV10-3	TRBJ2-5
CASTSQASGYNEQFF	TGTGCCAGTACATCCCAAGCTAGCGGTTACAATGAGCAGTTCTTC	many	TRBD2	TRBV19	TRBJ2-1
CASSFTRGNTEAFF	TGTGCCAGCAGTTTCACCAGGGGGAACACTGAAGCTTTCTTT	many	-	TRBV6-5	TRBJ1-1
CASSGTADTEAFF	TGCGCCAGCAGCGGGACAGCGGACACTGAAGCTTTCTTT	many	TRBD1	TRBV5-1	TRBJ1-1
CASSLGGQGQTGELFF	TGTGCCAGCAGCTTAGGAGGGCAGGGTCAAACCGGGGAGCTGTTTTTT	many	-	TRBV11-2	TRBJ2-2
CASSLLPMNTEAFF	TGCGCCAGCAGCTTGCTCCCAATGAACACTGAAGCTTTCTTT	many	-	TRBV5-1	TRBJ1-1
CASSLEVTQYF	TGTGCCAGCAGCTTGGAAGTAACGCAGTATTTT	many	-	TRBV5-5	TRBJ2-3
CASNEPLAGGAGTQYF	TGTGCCAGCAACGAGCCCTTGGCCGGGGGGGCGGGTACGCAGTATTTT	many	TRBD2	TRBV7-2	TRBJ2-3
CASSEPGGDGYTF	TGTGCCAGCAGTGAACCAGGGGGCGATGGCTACACCTTC	many	TRBD1	TRBV6-1	TRBJ1-2